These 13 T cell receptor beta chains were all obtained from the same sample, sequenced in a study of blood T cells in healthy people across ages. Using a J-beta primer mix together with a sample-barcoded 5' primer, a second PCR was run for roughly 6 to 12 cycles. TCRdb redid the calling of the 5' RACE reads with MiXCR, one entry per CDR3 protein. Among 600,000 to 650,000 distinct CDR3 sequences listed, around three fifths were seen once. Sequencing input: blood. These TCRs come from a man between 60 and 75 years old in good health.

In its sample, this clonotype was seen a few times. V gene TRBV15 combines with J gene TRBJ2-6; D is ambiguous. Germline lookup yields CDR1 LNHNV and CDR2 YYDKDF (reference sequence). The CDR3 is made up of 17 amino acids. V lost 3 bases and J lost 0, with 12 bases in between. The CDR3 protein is CATSREFSVSGANVLTF. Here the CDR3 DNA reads TGTGCCACCAGCAGGGAATTCAGCGTCTCTGGGGCCAACGTCCTGACTTTC.

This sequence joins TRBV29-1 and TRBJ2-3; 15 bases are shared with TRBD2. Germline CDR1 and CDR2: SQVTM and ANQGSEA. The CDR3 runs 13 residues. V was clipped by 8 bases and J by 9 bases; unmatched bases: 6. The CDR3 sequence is CSSGLAGGDTQYF. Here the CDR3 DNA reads TGCAGCTCGGGACTAGCGGGAGGTGACACGCAGTATTTT.

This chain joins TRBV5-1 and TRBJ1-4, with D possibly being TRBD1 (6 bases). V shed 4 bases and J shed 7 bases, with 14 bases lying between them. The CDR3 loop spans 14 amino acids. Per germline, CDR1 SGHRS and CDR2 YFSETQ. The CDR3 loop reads CASSPQGSAEKLFF. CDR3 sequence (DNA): TGCGCCAGCAGCCCCCAGGGGAGCGCTGAAAAACTGTTTTTT.

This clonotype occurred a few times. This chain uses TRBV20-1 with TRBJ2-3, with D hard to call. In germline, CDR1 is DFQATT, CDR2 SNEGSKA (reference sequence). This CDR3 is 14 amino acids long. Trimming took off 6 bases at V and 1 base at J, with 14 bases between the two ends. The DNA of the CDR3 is TGCAGTGCCCAGAGATGGGCTGGCACAGATACGCAGTATTTT. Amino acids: CSAQRWAGTDTQYF.

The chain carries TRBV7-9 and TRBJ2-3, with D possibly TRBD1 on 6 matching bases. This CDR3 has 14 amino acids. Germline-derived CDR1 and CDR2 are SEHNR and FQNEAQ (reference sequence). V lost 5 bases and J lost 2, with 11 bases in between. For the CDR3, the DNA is TGTGCCAGCAGCCACGGACAGCTCACAGATACGCAGTATTTT. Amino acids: CASSHGQLTDTQYF.

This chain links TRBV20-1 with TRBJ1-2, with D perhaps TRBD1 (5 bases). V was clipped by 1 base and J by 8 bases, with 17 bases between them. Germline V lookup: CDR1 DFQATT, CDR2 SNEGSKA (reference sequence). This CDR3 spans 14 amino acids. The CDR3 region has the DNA TGCAGTGCTAGAGTGGGGGGGAACCCACGGGGCTACACCTTC. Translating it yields CSARVGGNPRGYTF.

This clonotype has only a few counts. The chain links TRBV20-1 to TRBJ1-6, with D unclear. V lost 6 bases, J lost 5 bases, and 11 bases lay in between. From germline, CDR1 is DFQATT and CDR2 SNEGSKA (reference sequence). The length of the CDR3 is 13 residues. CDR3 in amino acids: CSAGRVNNSPLHF. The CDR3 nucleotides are TGCAGTGCAGGGAGGGTCAATAATTCACCCCTCCACTTT.

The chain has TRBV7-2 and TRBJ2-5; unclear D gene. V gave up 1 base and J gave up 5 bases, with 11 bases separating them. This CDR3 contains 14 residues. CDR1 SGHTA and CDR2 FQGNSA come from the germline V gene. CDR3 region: CASSLGQSKETQYF. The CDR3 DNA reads TGTGCCAGCAGCTTAGGGCAATCTAAGGAGACCCAGTACTTC.

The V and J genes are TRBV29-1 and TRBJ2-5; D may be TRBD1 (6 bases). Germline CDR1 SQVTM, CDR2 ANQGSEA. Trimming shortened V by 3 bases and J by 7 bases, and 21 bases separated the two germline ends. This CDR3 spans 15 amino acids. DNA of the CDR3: TGCAGCGTTGAGACTGGACAGCCACCTGCGGGGACCCAGTACTTC. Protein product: CSVETGQPPAGTQYF. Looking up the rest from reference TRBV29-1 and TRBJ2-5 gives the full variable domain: SAVISQKPSRDICQRGTSLTIQCQVDSQVTMMFWYRQQPGQSLTLIATANQGSEATYESGFVIDKFPISRPNLTFSTLTVSNMSPEDSSIYLCSVETGQPPAGTQYFGPGTRLLVL.

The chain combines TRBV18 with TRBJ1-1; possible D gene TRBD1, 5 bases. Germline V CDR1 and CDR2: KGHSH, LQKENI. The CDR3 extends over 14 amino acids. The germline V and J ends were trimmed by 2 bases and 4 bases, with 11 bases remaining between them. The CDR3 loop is CASSPMDKSTEAFF. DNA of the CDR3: TGTGCCAGCTCACCAATGGACAAATCCACTGAAGCTTTCTTT.

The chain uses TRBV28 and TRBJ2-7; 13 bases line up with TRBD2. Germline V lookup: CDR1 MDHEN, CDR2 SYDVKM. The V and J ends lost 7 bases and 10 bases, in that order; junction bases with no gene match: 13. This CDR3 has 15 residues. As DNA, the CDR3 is TGTGCCAGCATTGGACTAGCGGGGGCCGTGGGGGCCCAGTACTTC. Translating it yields CASIGLAGAVGAQYF.

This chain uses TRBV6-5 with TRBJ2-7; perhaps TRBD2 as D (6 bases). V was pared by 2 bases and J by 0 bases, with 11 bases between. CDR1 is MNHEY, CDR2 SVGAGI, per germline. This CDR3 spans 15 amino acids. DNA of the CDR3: TGTGCCAGCAGTTACGGGACTGCCCTCTCCTACGAGCAGTACTTC. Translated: CASSYGTALSYEQYF.

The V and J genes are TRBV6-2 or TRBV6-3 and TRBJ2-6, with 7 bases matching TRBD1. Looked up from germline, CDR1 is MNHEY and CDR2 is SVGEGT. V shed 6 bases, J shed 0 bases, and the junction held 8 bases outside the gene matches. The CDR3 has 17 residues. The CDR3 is CASSRQGSYSGANVLTF. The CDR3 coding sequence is TGTGCCAGCAGCCGACAGGGATCCTACTCTGGGGCCAACGTCCTGACTTTC.